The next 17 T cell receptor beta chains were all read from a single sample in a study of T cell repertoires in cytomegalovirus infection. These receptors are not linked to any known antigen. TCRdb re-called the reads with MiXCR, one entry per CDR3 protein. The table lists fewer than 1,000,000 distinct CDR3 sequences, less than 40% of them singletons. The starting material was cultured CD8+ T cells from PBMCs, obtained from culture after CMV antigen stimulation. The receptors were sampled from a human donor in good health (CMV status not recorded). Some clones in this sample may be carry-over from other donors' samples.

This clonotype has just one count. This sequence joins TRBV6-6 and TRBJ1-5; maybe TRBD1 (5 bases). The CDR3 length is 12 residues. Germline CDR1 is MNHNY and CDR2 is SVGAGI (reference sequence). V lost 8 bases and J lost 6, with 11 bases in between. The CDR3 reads CASWGGSQPQHF. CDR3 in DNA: TGTGCCAGCTGGGGGGGATCTCAGCCCCAGCATTTT.

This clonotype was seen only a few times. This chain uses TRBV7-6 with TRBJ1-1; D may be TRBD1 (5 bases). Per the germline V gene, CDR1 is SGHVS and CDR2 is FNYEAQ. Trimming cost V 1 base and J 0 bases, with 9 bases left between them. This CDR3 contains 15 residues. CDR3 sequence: CASSLDSDMNTEAFF. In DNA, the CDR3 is TGTGCCAGCAGCTTAGATTCGGACATGAACACTGAAGCTTTCTTT.

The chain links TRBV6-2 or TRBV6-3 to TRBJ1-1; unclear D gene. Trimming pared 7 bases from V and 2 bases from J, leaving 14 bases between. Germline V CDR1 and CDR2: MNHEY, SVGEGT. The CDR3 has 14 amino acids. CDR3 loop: CASNNIYGNTEAFF. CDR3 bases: TGTGCCAGCAACAACATATATGGAAACACTGAAGCTTTCTTT.

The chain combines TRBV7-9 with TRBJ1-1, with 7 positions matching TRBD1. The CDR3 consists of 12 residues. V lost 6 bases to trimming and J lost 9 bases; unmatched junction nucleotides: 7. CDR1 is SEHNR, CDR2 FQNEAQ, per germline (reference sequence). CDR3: CASRSGTAKAFF. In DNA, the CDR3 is TGTGCCAGCAGGTCCGGGACAGCGAAAGCTTTCTTT.

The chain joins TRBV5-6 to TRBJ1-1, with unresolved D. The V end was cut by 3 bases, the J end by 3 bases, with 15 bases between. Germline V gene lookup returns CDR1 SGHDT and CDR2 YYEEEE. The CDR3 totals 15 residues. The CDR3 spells CASSSAELTHTEAFF. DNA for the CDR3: TGTGCCAGCAGCTCTGCGGAGCTCACCCACACTGAAGCTTTCTTT.

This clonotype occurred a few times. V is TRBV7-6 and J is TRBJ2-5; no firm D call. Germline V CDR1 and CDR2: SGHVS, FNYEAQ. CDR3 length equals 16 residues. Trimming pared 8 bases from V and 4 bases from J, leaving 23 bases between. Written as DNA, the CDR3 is TGTGCCAGCCCCCAAGTCTCACCGCCAGCAGGAGAGACCCAGTACTTC. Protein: CASPQVSPPAGETQYF.

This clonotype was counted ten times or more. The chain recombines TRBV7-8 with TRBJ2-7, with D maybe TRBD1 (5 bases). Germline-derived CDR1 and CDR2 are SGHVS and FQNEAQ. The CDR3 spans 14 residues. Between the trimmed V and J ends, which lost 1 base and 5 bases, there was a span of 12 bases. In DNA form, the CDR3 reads TGTGCCAGCAGCTTAGGAAGGGGTGGGGACGAGCAGTACTTC. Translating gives CASSLGRGGDEQYF.

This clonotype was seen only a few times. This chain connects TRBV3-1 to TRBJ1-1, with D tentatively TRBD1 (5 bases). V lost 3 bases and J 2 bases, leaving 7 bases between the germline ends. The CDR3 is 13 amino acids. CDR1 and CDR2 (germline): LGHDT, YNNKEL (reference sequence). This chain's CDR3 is CASSHGANTEAFF. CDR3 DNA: TGTGCCAGCAGCCACGGGGCCAACACTGAAGCTTTCTTT.

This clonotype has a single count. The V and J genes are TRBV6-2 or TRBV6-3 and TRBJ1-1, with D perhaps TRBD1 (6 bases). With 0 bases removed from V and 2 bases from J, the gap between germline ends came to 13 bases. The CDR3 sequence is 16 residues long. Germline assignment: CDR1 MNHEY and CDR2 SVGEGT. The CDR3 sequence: CASSYSNRALNTEAFF. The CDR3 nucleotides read TGTGCCAGCAGTTACTCAAACAGGGCCTTAAACACTGAAGCTTTCTTT.

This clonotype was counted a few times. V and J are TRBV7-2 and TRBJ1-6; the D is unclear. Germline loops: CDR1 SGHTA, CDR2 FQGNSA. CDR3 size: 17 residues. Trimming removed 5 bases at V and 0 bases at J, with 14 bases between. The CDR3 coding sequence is TGTGCCAGCAGCCCCCGAAGGGTGAGCTCCTATAATTCACCCCTCCACTTT. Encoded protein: CASSPRRVSSYNSPLHF.

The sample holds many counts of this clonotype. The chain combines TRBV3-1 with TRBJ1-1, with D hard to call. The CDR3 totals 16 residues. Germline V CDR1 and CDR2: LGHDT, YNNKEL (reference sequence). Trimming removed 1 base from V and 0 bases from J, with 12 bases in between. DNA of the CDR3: TGTGCCAGCAGCCAAGTCCCCTTCAGGATGAACACTGAAGCTTTCTTT. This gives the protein CASSQVPFRMNTEAFF.

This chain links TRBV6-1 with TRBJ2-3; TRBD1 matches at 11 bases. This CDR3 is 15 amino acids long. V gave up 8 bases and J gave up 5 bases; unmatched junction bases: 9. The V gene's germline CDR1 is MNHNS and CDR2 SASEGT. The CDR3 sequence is CASERTGGLGDTQYF. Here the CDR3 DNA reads TGTGCCAGCGAAAGGACAGGGGGCTTGGGAGATACGCAGTATTTT.

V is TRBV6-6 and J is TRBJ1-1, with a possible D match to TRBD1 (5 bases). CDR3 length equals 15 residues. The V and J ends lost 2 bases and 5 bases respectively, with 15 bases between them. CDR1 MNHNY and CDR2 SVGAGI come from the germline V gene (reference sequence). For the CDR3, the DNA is TGTGCCAGCAGTTACAGTTTGCAGGGAGGAACTGAAGCTTTCTTT. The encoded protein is CASSYSLQGGTEAFF.

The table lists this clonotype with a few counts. The CDR3 here is CASSLASSFRDGPFYNEQFF. CDR3 nucleotides: TGTGCCAGCAGCTTAGCGTCCTCTTTCCGGGACGGGCCCTTCTACAATGAGCAGTTCTTC. This chain connects TRBV7-6 to TRBJ2-1; D possibly uses TRBD1 or TRBD2 (5 bases each). Trimming pared 0 bases from V and 3 bases from J, leaving 24 bases between. Per the germline V gene, CDR1 is SGHVS and CDR2 is FNYEAQ. CDR3 length: 20 residues.

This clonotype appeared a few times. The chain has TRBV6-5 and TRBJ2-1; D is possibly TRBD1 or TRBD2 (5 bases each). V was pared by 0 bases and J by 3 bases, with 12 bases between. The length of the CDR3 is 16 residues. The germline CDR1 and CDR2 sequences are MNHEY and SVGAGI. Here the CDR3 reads CASSYSTYGGYNEQFF. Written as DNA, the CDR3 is TGTGCCAGCAGTTACTCGACATATGGGGGCTACAATGAGCAGTTCTTC.

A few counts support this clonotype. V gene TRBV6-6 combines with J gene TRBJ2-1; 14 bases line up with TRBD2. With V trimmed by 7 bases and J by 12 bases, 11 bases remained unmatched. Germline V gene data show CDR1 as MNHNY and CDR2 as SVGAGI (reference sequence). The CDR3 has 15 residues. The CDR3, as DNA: TGTGCCAGCATCGAGACTAGCGGGGGGGCGAGGGTGCAGTTCTTC. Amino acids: CASIETSGGARVQFF.

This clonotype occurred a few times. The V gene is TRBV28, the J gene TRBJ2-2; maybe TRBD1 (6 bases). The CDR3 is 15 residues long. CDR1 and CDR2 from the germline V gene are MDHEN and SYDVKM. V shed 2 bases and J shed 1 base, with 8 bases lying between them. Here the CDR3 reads CASSLARGNTGELFF. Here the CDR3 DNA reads TGTGCCAGCAGTTTAGCCAGGGGGAACACCGGGGAGCTGTTTTTT.